The sequence of this T cell receptor (beta chain) was determined in a study of shared clonotypes between healthy human individuals. The investigators split CD4+ cells into a CD45RA+ naive subset and a CD45RA-negative memory subset. With respect to this clone: The antigen is not known.

Evenly divided among several immunoSEQ plates was the genomic DNA of each subset. Assay used: immunoSEQ multiplex PCR; TCRdb lists only in-frame clones, some missing. Altogether just over 2,000,000 clones are present, roughly 94% being singletons, with the ten largest covering 0.1% to 0.15%. Losses at the gene ends were 0 bases for V and 9 bases for J; bases not matched to a gene: 5. This CDR3 region has 13 residues. Per the germline V gene, CDR1 is LGHNA and CDR2 is YSLEER. Study-wide points: Donors were few, which limited the genetic and exposure-history diversity represented. Across a handful of donors, naive CD4 shared roughly 5.1%, naive CD8 more than 3%, memory CD4 approximately 2.5%, memory CD8 0.4%.

Sequencing input: naive CD4+ T cells sorted from blood. Described subset: CD45RA+ positively selected. This chain joins TRBV4-3 and TRBJ2-7, with 7 bases identical to TRBD1. This receptor was taken from a man between 18 and 35 years old in good health. The CDR3 DNA follows: TGCGCCAGCAGCCAAGACAGGGGGAGCGCGCAGTACTTC. Translating gives CASSQDRGSAQYF.